The clone carrying this TCR beta chain was counted only a few times. Its antigen is as yet unknown. After constant-region reverse-primer amplification, full-length variable regions underwent semi-nested PCR with Nested Universal Primer A. Each CDR3 protein is one row after TCRdb ran MiXCR on the 5' RACE reads. The table shows about 41,000 distinct CDR3 sequences, with roughly 27% occurring only once. Germline V gene data show CDR1 as MGHRA and CDR2 as YSYEKL. V lost 2 bases and J lost 6, with 14 bases in between. The CDR3 contains 15 residues. Study findings and constraints: Tumor memory CD4+ T cell TCR gene usage clustered with blood and lymph node memory CD4+ cells and lymph node naive CD4+ cells.

The rearrangement links TRBV4-1 to TRBJ1-5; D not certain. This TCR derives from a female donor with breast cancer. The sample was memory CD4+ T cells sorted from a lymph node. As to subset: memory CD4+ T cells, CD4+CD45RO+CD25-. The CDR3 loop reads CASSQYQKLGQPQHF. In DNA form, the CDR3 reads TGCGCCAGCAGCCAATACCAAAAACTGGGTCAGCCCCAGCATTTT.